This T cell receptor beta chain appears in the sequencing data of a study of blood T cell repertoires in COVID-19. Assay used: immunoSEQ multiplex PCR; TCRdb lists only in-frame clones, some missing. The repertoire holds 150,000 or so clones, with roughly 87% as singletons. The CDR3 is made up of 16 amino acids. Germline V gene sequence: CDR1 KGHSH, CDR2 LQKENI. V trimming: 3 bases; J trimming: 4 bases; junction bases outside the gene matches: 12. This TCR came from a woman in her thirties or forties who had been exposed to COVID-19. This chain links TRBV18 with TRBJ2-7, with 7 bases lining up with TRBD2. Sequencing was carried out using PBMCs or T cells enriched from blood (not recorded which). Here the CDR3 DNA reads TGTGCCAGCTCACCTGGGAGGGACTACTCTCTGTACGAGCAGTACTTC. It encodes CASSPGRDYSLYEQYF.